Below, 6 T cell receptor beta chains from the same sample are listed, as sequenced in a study of blood T cell repertoires in COVID-19. TCRdb's copy holds only in-frame clones and misses some; the assay was immunoSEQ multiplex PCR. The data show approximately 280,000 clones, 75% to 90% seen once. The sample was peripheral blood. These receptors all stem from a woman in her 30s who had recovered from COVID-19.

The chain joins TRBV11-2 to TRBJ2-2, with TRBD1 matching over 8 bases. CDR1 and CDR2 (germline): SGHAT, FQNNGV. This CDR3 has 17 residues. V trimming: 5 bases; J trimming: 0 bases; junction bases outside the gene matches: 8. The CDR3 protein is CASSRPGTGANTGELFF. The CDR3 bases are TGTGCCAGCAGCCGTCCCGGGACAGGTGCGAACACCGGGGAGCTGTTTTTT.

The J gene is TRBJ2-3, the V gene TRBV7-2, with D tentatively TRBD1 (5 bases). The CDR3 sequence is 14 residues long. V was clipped by 7 bases and J by 0 bases, with 11 bases between them. In germline, CDR1 is SGHTA, CDR2 FQGNSA. In DNA, the CDR3 is TGTGCCAGCACGCAGCCAGGGAGCACAGATACGCAGTATTTT. As protein: CASTQPGSTDTQYF.

CDR3 DNA: TGTGCCAGCAGCCCCAGACTAGCGAAAAAAGGCGATGAGCAGTTCTTC. Translating it yields CASSPRLAKKGDEQFF. This chain connects TRBV7-9 to TRBJ2-1; 8 positions match TRBD2. V shed 5 bases, J shed 8 bases, and the junction held 14 bases outside the gene matches. Germline CDR1 and CDR2: SEHNR and FQNEAQ (reference sequence). The CDR3 covers 16 residues.

The gene calls are TRBV27 and TRBJ2-7; 8 nucleotides agree with TRBD2. The CDR3 consists of 14 residues. The junction had 8 bases not matched to a gene; V was cut back by 7 bases and J by 3 bases. Germline CDR1 and CDR2: MNHEY and SMNVEV (reference sequence). CDR3 protein: CASTSGAGGYEQYF. As DNA, the CDR3 is TGTGCCAGCACCTCGGGTGCGGGAGGCTACGAGCAGTACTTC.

V gene TRBV6-1 combines with J gene TRBJ2-3; 9 bases are a match to TRBD1. The V segment lost 1 base and the J segment 4 bases; nucleotides outside the gene matches: 0. CDR3 size: 14 residues. Germline values: CDR1 MNHNS, CDR2 SASEGT. CDR3 residues: CASSEGQGADTQYF. The CDR3 DNA reads as TGTGCCAGCAGTGAAGGACAGGGGGCAGATACGCAGTATTTT.

The gene calls are TRBV11-2 and TRBJ2-3, with a tentative D call TRBD1 (6 bases). The CDR3 covers 16 residues. The germline gives CDR1 SGHAT, CDR2 FQNNGV. V shed 1 base and J shed 1 base, with 12 bases lying between them. CDR3 amino acids: CASSLGQGYGTDTQYF. The CDR3 nucleotides are TGTGCCAGCAGCTTAGGCCAGGGGTATGGCACAGATACGCAGTATTTT.